What follows are 19 T cell receptor beta chains derived from one specimen sequenced in a study of CD8 T cells in ankylosing spondylitis. TCRdb reprocessed the 5' RACE reads with MiXCR, giving one entry per CDR3 protein. Of about 36,000 distinct CDR3 sequences listed, roughly 13% are singletons. The sample was synovial fluid, either unsorted or a sorted T cell fraction (not recorded which). Every receptor here comes from a male donor with ankylosing spondylitis.

DNA for the CDR3: TGTGCCAGCAGTCCGGGACGGTCAAATCAGCCCCAGCATTTT. Translating gives CASSPGRSNQPQHF. The chain recombines TRBV2 with TRBJ1-5; D might be TRBD1 (5 bases). Trimming took off 5 bases at V and 4 bases at J, with 12 bases between the two ends. Germline loops: CDR1 SNHLY, CDR2 FYNNEI. The CDR3 contains 14 residues.

The chain couples TRBV20-1 to TRBJ1-1; D gene uncertain. This CDR3 is 12 amino acids long. Trimming took off 2 bases at V and 1 base at J, with 5 bases between the two ends. Germline V lookup: CDR1 DFQATT, CDR2 SNEGSKA (reference sequence). The CDR3 sequence: CSARSGNTEAFF. For the CDR3, the DNA is TGCAGTGCTAGATCGGGGAACACTGAAGCTTTCTTT.

Many counts were recorded for this clonotype. The chain's CDR3 is CASSHYGDHIYNEQFF. In nucleotides, the CDR3 is TGTGCCAGCAGCCACTACGGGGATCATATATACAATGAGCAGTTCTTC. V and J are TRBV7-6 and TRBJ2-1; weak D call: TRBD2 (5 bases). Germline loops: CDR1 SGHVS, CDR2 FNYEAQ. The V end was cut by 5 bases, the J end by 4 bases, with 18 bases between. The length of the CDR3 is 16 residues.

This clonotype has at least ten counts. The CDR3 DNA is TGTGCCAGCAGTTACTCGATTGTTAACTATGGCTACACCTTC. Protein: CASSYSIVNYGYTF. The rearrangement links TRBV6-5 to TRBJ1-2; the D is unclear. From germline, CDR1 is MNHEY and CDR2 SVGAGI. There are 14 residues in the CDR3. Deletions cut 0 bases from V and 1 base from J, with 6 bases between.

The rearrangement links TRBV28 to TRBJ2-7; D is undetermined. Germline V gives CDR1 MDHEN, CDR2 SYDVKM. This CDR3 region has 13 residues. The V end lost 8 bases, the J end lost 7 bases, and 18 bases lay between the germline ends. CDR3 sequence reads: CASSRNRIEEQYF. DNA of the CDR3: TGTGCCAGCTCACGGAACCGGATAGAGGAGCAGTACTTC. The full variable domain, in which reference TRBV28 and TRBJ2-7 provide the parts outside the CDR3, is DVKVTQSSRYLVKRTGEKVFLECVQDMDHENMFWYRQDPGLGLRLIYFSYDVKMKEKGDIPEGYSVSREKKERFSLILESASTNQTSMYLCASSRNRIEEQYFGPGTRLTVT.

The chain is built from TRBV5-1 and TRBJ2-7; maybe TRBD1 (5 bases). This CDR3 region has 14 residues. With 2 bases removed from V and 6 bases from J, the gap between germline ends came to 15 bases. Germline V lookup: CDR1 SGHRS, CDR2 YFSETQ. CDR3 region: CASSFGHHFAEQYF. The CDR3 nucleotides read TGCGCCAGCAGCTTCGGACACCATTTCGCCGAGCAGTACTTC.

In its sample, this clonotype was seen once. V gene TRBV21-1 combines with J gene TRBJ1-5; no check of the table's D call, TRBD1, against the DNA was made. TRBV21-1 is flagged as a pseudogene. The length of the CDR3 is 16 residues. The CDR3 DNA reads as TGTGCCAGCAGCCACCGAGGGGGCCGAGGCAATCAGCCCCAGCATTTT. Its protein product is CASSHRGGRGNQPQHF.

The V and J genes are TRBV9 and TRBJ1-1; D is undetermined. The CDR3 loop spans 13 amino acids. Germline V gene sequence: CDR1 SGDLS, CDR2 YYNGEE. Between the trimmed V and J ends, which lost 0 bases and 4 bases, there was a span of 7 bases. The chain's CDR3 is CASSVVGFTEAFF. The CDR3 DNA reads TGTGCCAGCAGCGTAGTGGGGTTCACTGAAGCTTTCTTT.

This clonotype was recorded at least ten times. The chain recombines TRBV28 with TRBJ2-2; the D call may be TRBD1 or TRBD2 (5 bases each). V was clipped by 3 bases and J by 6 bases, with 8 bases between them. The V gene's germline CDR1 is MDHEN and CDR2 SYDVKM. The CDR3 runs 13 residues. As DNA, the CDR3 is TGTGCCAGCAGTTTGAGGGGTGCCGGGGAGCTGTTTTTT. Its translation is CASSLRGAGELFF.

This rearrangement joins TRBV7-9 to TRBJ2-3, with 7 bases aligning to TRBD1. This CDR3 is built from 15 residues. Germline trimming cut 5 bases from V and 2 bases from J; bases unmatched to any gene: 7. The germline CDR1 and CDR2 sequences are SEHNR and FQNEAQ (reference sequence). In DNA form, the CDR3 reads TGTGCCAGCAGCACAAACAGGGGACACACAGATACGCAGTATTTT. Its protein product is CASSTNRGHTDTQYF.

This clonotype has a count of ten or more. The gene calls are TRBV5-5 and TRBJ1-5; 9 bases map to TRBD1. Trimming removed 4 bases from V and 2 bases from J; junction bases left unmatched: 7. The length of the CDR3 is 16 residues. The V gene's germline CDR1 is SGHKS and CDR2 YYEKEE (reference sequence). For the CDR3, the DNA is TGTGCCAGCAGCGCGGACAGGGGAGGTGGCAATCAGCCCCAGCATTTT. This translates into CASSADRGGGNQPQHF.

V is TRBV7-9 and J is TRBJ1-2; 8 bases are a match to TRBD1. Per germline, CDR1 SEHNR and CDR2 FQNEAQ (reference sequence). The CDR3 is made up of 11 amino acids. J gave up 8 bases and V 5 bases, and 1 base lay outside the gene matches. The CDR3 region has the DNA TGTGCCAGCAGCGGACAGGGCGGCTACACCTTC. It specifies CASSGQGGYTF.

The rearrangement joins TRBV5-1 to TRBJ2-3; D is possibly TRBD2 (5 bases). The V gene lost 0 bases and the J gene lost 1 base, with 12 bases spanning the gap. The CDR3 is made up of 16 amino acids. In germline, CDR1 is SGHRS, CDR2 YFSETQ. The CDR3 nucleotides read TGCGCCAGCAGCTTGGCGGCGACTATCGGCACAGATACGCAGTATTTT. The encoded protein is CASSLAATIGTDTQYF.

This clonotype was detected a few times. This chain joins TRBV3-1 and TRBJ2-7; D may be TRBD1 or TRBD2 (5 bases each). Trimming left V 7 bases short and J 12 bases short, with 22 bases between. Germline V gives CDR1 LGHDT, CDR2 YNNKEL (reference sequence). The CDR3 totals 13 residues. As DNA, the CDR3 is TGTGCCAGCACCCCCAGGGAGTCGCTTCGGTTGTACTTC. It is translated as CASTPRESLRLYF.

The chain combines TRBV27 with TRBJ2-7; TRBD2 aligns across 8 bases. Losses at the gene ends were 2 bases for V and 5 bases for J; bases not matched to a gene: 5. CDR1 is MNHEY, CDR2 SMNVEV, per germline (reference sequence). This CDR3 contains 14 residues. CDR3: CASSLLGGGNEQYF. The CDR3 coding sequence is TGTGCCAGCAGTTTACTCGGGGGGGGGAACGAGCAGTACTTC.

Many counts were recorded for this clonotype. V usage is TRBV6-2 or TRBV6-3 and J usage is TRBJ1-1; D gene unclear. The CDR3 spans 13 residues. V dropped 4 bases and J dropped 2 bases, with 8 bases sitting between them. Germline loops: CDR1 MNHEY, CDR2 SVGEGT. CDR3 sequence reads: CASSSQENTEAFF. CDR3 sequence (DNA): TGTGCCAGCAGTTCTCAGGAAAACACTGAAGCTTTCTTT.

This clonotype has ten or more counts. The chain is built from TRBV20-1 and TRBJ2-3; the D is unclear. Germline CDR1 is DFQATT and CDR2 is SNEGSKA (reference sequence). CDR3 length: 12 residues. CDR3 sequence reads: CTHRRLTDTQYF. The CDR3 DNA follows: TGCACCCATAGGCGGCTCACAGATACGCAGTATTTT.

The genes are TRBV4-1 and TRBJ2-1; D is uncertain. V was trimmed by 4 bases and J by 10 bases, leaving 20 bases between them. CDR3 size: 15 residues. Per germline, CDR1 MGHRA and CDR2 YSYEKL. The CDR3 region has the DNA TGCGCCAGCAGCCGAGTCACGGGCCTTAGCAGGGAGCAGTTCTTC. Translated, it gives CASSRVTGLSREQFF.

This clonotype was seen repeatedly, ten times or more. This chain uses TRBV7-8 with TRBJ1-5; D gene unclear. This CDR3 has 16 amino acids. Germline values: CDR1 SGHVS, CDR2 FQNEAQ. The V and J ends lost 0 bases and 0 bases respectively, with 9 bases between them. For the CDR3, the DNA is TGTGCCAGCAGCTTAGCTCGCGCAGGTAGCAATCAGCCCCAGCATTTT. This codes for CASSLARAGSNQPQHF. Full variable domain (remainder filled in from reference TRBV7-8 and TRBJ1-5): GAGVSQSPRYKVAKRGQDVALRCDPISGHVSLFWYQQALGQGPEFLTYFQNEAQLDKSGLPSDRFFAERPEGSVSTLKIQRTQQEDSAVYLCASSLARAGSNQPQHFGDGTRLSIL.